These 2 T cell receptor beta chains came from one sample sequenced in a study of vaccination and CD4 T cells after COVID-19. Cultured CD4+ T-cell DNA underwent Oncomine TCR Beta short-read sequencing. TCRdb itself ran the PCR reads through MiXCR, one entry per CDR3 protein. The sample shows some 5,400 distinct CDR3 sequences, approximately 40% of them seen only once. These receptors have no known antigen. Treatment noted: approximately 10-day PBMC culture with coronavirus spike peptide pools or control peptides (ViraFEST assay). According to the study, CD4+ T cells from the unexposed donor were gathered ahead of the COVID-19 pandemic (2011-2018). Material: CD4+ T cells from blood, cultured in vitro. Source of these receptors: a human donor in good health.

This clonotype was found a few times. This rearrangement joins TRBV29-1 to TRBJ1-2, with D unresolved. Germline-derived CDR1 and CDR2 are SQVTM and ANQGSEA. The CDR3 is 14 residues long. Trimming stripped 6 bases from V and 4 bases from J, with 18 bases between. This CDR3 is CSVEGGPRGYGYTF. DNA of the CDR3: TGCAGCGTCGAGGGAGGGCCTCGGGGCTATGGCTACACCTTC.

The V gene is TRBV6-4, the J gene TRBJ1-2; a weak D match, TRBD1 (6 bases). Per the germline V gene, CDR1 is MRHNA and CDR2 is SNTAGT. This CDR3 is built from 12 residues. The V end was cut by 0 bases, the J end by 11 bases, with 10 bases between. CDR3 amino acids: CASSDSNREYTF. The CDR3 coding sequence is TGTGCCAGCAGTGACTCGAACAGGGAATACACCTTC.